Described below is a single T cell receptor beta chain sequence and its context. Its antigen remains unknown. Unique molecular identifiers featured in each of the TCR beta cDNA libraries. When about 0.9 to 11 million T cells were used, they gave approximately 450,000 cDNA molecules. One entry per CDR3 protein results from TCRdb running MiXCR on the PCR reads. The sample has some 800,000 distinct CDR3 sequences, 46% seen once; the top ten hold roughly 4.5%. This sample stems from a study of post-analysis software for immune sequencing data. About the research overall: Courses of disease covered relapsing-remitting, secondary progressive and progressive-relapsing multiple sclerosis.

The CDR3 is 12 residues long. Trimming took 6 bases from V and 8 from J; bases not matched to a gene: 7. Germline V gene data show CDR1 as DFQATT and CDR2 as SNEGSKA (reference sequence). Study-wide results and limits: Strong same-batch co-clustering of samples appeared with F measure clustering. Five or six TRBV segments were significantly more frequent in patients than in controls. TRBV5-6, TRBV5-1 and TRBV20-1 were among these segments. The study found significantly lower normalized Chao1 diversity in multiple sclerosis patients than in controls.

This receptor was obtained from a girl aged 5-17 years with multiple sclerosis. V and J are TRBV20-1 and TRBJ1-2; 9 positions agree with TRBD1. The source material was blood. CDR3: CSAQGTGYGYTF. The CDR3, as DNA: TGCAGTGCCCAAGGGACAGGGTACGGCTACACCTTC.